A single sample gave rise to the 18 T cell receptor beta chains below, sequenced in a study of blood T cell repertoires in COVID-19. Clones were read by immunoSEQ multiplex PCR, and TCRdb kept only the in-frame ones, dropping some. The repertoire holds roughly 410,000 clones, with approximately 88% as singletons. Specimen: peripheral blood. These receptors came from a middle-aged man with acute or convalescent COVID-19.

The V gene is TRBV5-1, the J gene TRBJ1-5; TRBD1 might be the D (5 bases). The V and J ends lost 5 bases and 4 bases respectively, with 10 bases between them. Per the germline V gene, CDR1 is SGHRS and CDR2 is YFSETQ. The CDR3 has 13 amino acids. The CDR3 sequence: CASRTDSNQPQHF. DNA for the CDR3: TGCGCCAGCAGGACAGATTCTAATCAGCCCCAGCATTTT.

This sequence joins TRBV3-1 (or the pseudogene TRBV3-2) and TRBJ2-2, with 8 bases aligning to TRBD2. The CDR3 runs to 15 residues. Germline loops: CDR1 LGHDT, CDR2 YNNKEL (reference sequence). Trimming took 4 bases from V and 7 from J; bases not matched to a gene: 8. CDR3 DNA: TGTGCCAGCAGCCTCGAGGGACTAGGGGGCGGGGAGCTGTTTTTT. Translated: CASSLEGLGGGELFF.

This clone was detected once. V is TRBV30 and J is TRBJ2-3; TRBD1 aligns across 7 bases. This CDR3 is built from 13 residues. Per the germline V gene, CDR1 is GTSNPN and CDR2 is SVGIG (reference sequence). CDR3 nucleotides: TGTACCGGATCAGGGGGACCTGGAGATACGCAGTATTTT. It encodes CTGSGGPGDTQYF.

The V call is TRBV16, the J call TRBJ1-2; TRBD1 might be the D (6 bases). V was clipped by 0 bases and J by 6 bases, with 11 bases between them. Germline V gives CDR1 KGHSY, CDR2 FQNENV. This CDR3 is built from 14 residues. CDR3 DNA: TGTGCCAGCAGCCAATCGTACAGGGATCATGGCTACACCTTC. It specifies CASSQSYRDHGYTF.

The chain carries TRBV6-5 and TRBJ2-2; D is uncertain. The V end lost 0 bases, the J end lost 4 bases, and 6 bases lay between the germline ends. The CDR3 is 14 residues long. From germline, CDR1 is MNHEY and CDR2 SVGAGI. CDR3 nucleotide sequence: TGTGCCAGCAGTTACTCGAGAGGCACCGGGGAGCTGTTTTTT. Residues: CASSYSRGTGELFF.

CDR3 residues: CASSLRGYGEKLFF. In nucleotides, the CDR3 is TGTGCCAGCAGCCTAAGGGGGTACGGTGAAAAACTGTTTTTT. The chain links TRBV11-2 to TRBJ1-4; D possibly corresponds to TRBD1 (6 bases). This CDR3 has 14 residues. Germline V lookup: CDR1 SGHAT, CDR2 FQNNGV. V was pared by 5 bases and J by 7 bases, with 14 bases between.

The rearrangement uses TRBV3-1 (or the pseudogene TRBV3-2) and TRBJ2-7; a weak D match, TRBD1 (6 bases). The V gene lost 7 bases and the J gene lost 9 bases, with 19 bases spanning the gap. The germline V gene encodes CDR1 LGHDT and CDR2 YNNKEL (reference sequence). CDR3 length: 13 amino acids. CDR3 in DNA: TGTGCCAGCACAGATCGGACAGCCCAAGGGCAGTACTTC. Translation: CASTDRTAQGQYF.

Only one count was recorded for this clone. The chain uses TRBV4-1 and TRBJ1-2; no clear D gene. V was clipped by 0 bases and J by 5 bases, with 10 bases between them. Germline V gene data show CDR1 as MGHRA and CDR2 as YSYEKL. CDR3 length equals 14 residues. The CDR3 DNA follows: TGCGCCAGCAGCCAAGATGGCAGGACTTATGGCTACACCTTC. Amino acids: CASSQDGRTYGYTF.

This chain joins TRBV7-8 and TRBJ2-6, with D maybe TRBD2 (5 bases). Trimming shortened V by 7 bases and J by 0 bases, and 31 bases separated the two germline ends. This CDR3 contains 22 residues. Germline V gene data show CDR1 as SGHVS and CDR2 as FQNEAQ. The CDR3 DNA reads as TGTGCCAGCACCCTTTTGTACCGGGATACTAAAAAACCTCACTCTGGGGCCAACGTCCTGACTTTC. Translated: CASTLLYRDTKKPHSGANVLTF. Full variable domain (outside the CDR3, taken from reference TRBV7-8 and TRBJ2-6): GAGVSQSPRYKVAKRGQDVALRCDPISGHVSLFWYQQALGQGPEFLTYFQNEAQLDKSGLPSDRFFAERPEGSVSTLKIQRTQQEDSAVYLCASTLLYRDTKKPHSGANVLTFGAGSRLTVL.

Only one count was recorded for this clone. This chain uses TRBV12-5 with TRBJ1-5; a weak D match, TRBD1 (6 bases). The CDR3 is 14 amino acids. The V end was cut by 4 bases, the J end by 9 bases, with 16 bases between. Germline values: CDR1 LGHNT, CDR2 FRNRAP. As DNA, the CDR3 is TGTGCTAGTGGTTCCGGACAGCCAGCAGGGCCCCAGCATTTT. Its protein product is CASGSGQPAGPQHF.

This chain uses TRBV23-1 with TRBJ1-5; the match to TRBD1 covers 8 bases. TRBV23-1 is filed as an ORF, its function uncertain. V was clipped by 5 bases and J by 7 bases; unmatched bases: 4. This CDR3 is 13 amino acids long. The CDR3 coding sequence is TGCGCCAGCAGTTCTACAGGGGGGCAGCCCCAGCATTTT. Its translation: CASSSTGGQPQHF.

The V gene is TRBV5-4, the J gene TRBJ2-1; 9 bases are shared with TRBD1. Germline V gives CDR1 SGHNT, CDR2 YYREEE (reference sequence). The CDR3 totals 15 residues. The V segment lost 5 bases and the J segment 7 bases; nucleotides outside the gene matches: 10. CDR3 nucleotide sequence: TGTGCCAGCAGGGCAGGGGACAGGGAACTTAATGAGCAGTTCTTC. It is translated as CASRAGDRELNEQFF.

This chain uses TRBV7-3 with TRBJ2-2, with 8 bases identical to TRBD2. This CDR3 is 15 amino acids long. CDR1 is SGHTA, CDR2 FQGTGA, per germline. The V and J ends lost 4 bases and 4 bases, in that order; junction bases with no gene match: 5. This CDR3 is CASSSLAASTGELFF. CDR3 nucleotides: TGTGCCAGCAGCTCACTAGCGGCGAGCACCGGGGAGCTGTTTTTT.

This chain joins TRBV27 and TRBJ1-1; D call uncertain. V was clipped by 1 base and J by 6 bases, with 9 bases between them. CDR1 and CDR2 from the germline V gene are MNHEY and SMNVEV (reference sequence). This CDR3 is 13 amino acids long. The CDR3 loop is CASSLFRLAEAFF. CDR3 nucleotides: TGTGCCAGCAGTTTATTCAGGTTAGCTGAAGCTTTCTTT.

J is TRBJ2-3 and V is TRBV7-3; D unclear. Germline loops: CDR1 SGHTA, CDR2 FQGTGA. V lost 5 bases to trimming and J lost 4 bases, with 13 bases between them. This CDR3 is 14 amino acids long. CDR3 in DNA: TGTGCCAGCAGCCCCGACTTTAATGCAGATACGCAGTATTTT. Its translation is CASSPDFNADTQYF.

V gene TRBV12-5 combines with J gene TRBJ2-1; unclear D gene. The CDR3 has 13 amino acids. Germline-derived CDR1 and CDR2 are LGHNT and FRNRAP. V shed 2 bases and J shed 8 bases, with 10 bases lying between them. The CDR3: CASGLPTLDEQFF. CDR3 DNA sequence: TGTGCTAGTGGTTTGCCGACTCTGGATGAGCAGTTCTTC.

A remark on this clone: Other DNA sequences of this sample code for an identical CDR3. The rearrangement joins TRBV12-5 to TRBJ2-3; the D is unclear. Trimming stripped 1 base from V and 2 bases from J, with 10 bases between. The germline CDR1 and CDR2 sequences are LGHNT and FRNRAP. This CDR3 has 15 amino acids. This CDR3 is CASGLGTTYTDTQYF. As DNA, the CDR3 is TGTGCTAGTGGTTTGGGAACTACTTACACAGATACGCAGTATTTT.

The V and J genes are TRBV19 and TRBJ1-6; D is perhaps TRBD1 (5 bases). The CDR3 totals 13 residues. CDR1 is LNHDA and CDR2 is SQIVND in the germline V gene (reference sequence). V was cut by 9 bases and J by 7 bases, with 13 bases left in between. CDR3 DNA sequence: TGTGCCAGCCAGCAGGGCGAAAATTCACCCCTCCACTTT. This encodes CASQQGENSPLHF.